The 11 T cell receptor beta chains listed next were all sequenced from one sample in a study of blood T cell repertoires in COVID-19. Clones were read by immunoSEQ multiplex PCR, and TCRdb kept only the in-frame ones, dropping some. The sample carries 100,000 or so clones, 80% to 95% recorded once. The specimen was peripheral blood. The receptors originated from an older man with acute or convalescent COVID-19.

This clone was observed a single time. This sequence joins TRBV5-4 and TRBJ1-2, with 11 bases matching TRBD1. The CDR3 loop spans 16 amino acids. With 0 bases clipped from V and 6 bases from J, the junction kept 7 bases outside the gene matches. Germline-derived CDR1 and CDR2 are SGHNT and YYREEE (reference sequence). The CDR3 DNA follows: TGTGCCAGCAGCTTGGGGCGGGACAGGGGGTCTAATGGCTACACCTTC. Its translation: CASSLGRDRGSNGYTF.

The rearrangement links TRBV6-5 to TRBJ2-7, with TRBD1 as a possible D gene (5 bases). The V end lost 5 bases, the J end lost 6 bases, and 17 bases lay between the germline ends. The length of the CDR3 is 14 residues. Germline lookup yields CDR1 MNHEY and CDR2 SVGAGI. For the CDR3, the DNA is TGTGCCAGCAGTCCCCTAGACAGTCTCACCGAGCAGTACTTC. Its translation is CASSPLDSLTEQYF.

J is TRBJ2-7 and V is TRBV5-1, with 7 bases identical to TRBD2. The junction had 14 bases not matched to a gene; V was cut back by 4 bases and J by 4 bases. Germline-derived CDR1 and CDR2 are SGHRS and YFSETQ. CDR3 length equals 16 residues. CDR3 sequence reads: CASSPDSGTITYEQYF. Written as DNA, the CDR3 is TGCGCCAGCAGCCCGGACTCCGGGACTATCACTTACGAGCAGTACTTC.

The J gene is TRBJ2-5, the V gene TRBV11-2, with D maybe TRBD2 (5 bases). The germline V and J ends were trimmed by 5 bases and 2 bases, with 9 bases remaining between them. Germline V CDR1 and CDR2: SGHAT, FQNNGV. The CDR3 has 13 residues. The CDR3 spells CASSTGSQETQYF. As DNA, the CDR3 is TGTGCCAGCAGCACTGGGAGTCAAGAGACCCAGTACTTC.

The chain combines TRBV5-4 with TRBJ2-2, with D possibly being TRBD2 (5 bases). The CDR3 contains 15 residues. The ends were cut back, 4 bases at V and 0 bases at J, with 10 bases in the middle. The germline gives CDR1 SGHNT, CDR2 YYREEE (reference sequence). CDR3 sequence: CASSTGLTNTGELFF. CDR3 nucleotide sequence: TGTGCCAGCAGCACCGGACTCACGAACACCGGGGAGCTGTTTTTT.

The gene calls are TRBV6-1 and TRBJ2-7; weak D call: TRBD2 (6 bases). The germline CDR1 and CDR2 sequences are MNHNS and SASEGT. The CDR3 consists of 14 residues. With 2 bases removed from V and 4 bases from J, the gap between germline ends came to 12 bases. The CDR3 loop reads CASSETWAGYEQYF. CDR3 coding DNA: TGTGCCAGCAGTGAAACCTGGGCGGGGTACGAGCAGTACTTC.

The J gene is TRBJ1-1, the V gene TRBV5-6; 8 nucleotides align to TRBD1. V was clipped by 2 bases and J by 10 bases; unmatched bases: 7. Germline values: CDR1 SGHDT, CDR2 YYEEEE. This CDR3 has 13 amino acids. The CDR3 region is CASSFTDRGGAFF. The CDR3 DNA follows: TGTGCCAGCAGCTTTACTGACAGGGGAGGAGCTTTCTTT.

The chain is built from TRBV5-1 and TRBJ2-5; D remains ambiguous. The V and J ends lost 0 bases and 3 bases respectively, with 6 bases between them. Germline V gene data show CDR1 as SGHRS and CDR2 as YFSETQ. The CDR3 runs to 13 residues. CDR3 nucleotides: TGCGCCAGCAGCTTGGCGCTAGAAGAGACCCAGTACTTC. Its protein product is CASSLALEETQYF.

The gene calls are TRBV3-1 (or the pseudogene TRBV3-2) and TRBJ1-2; TRBD1 might be the D (5 bases). Germline V gene sequence: CDR1 LGHDT, CDR2 YNNKEL (reference sequence). Trimming pared 4 bases from V and 4 bases from J, leaving 28 bases between. The CDR3 is made up of 19 amino acids. The CDR3 region is CASSPSIQGTWAFSYGYTF. CDR3 nucleotides: TGTGCCAGCAGCCCCTCAATTCAGGGAACCTGGGCCTTCTCCTATGGCTACACCTTC.

The gene calls are TRBV19 and TRBJ2-5; 8 bases map to TRBD2. The CDR3 is 14 amino acids. The germline gives CDR1 LNHDA, CDR2 SQIVND (reference sequence). The V gene end was trimmed by 5 bases and the J gene end by 2 bases; junction bases not matched to a gene: 4. CDR3 coding DNA: TGTGCCAGTAGTGGCGGGGGGAATCAAGAGACCCAGTACTTC. Amino acids: CASSGGGNQETQYF.

This chain links TRBV29-1 with TRBJ2-5; 10 bases agree with TRBD2. Germline-derived CDR1 and CDR2 are SQVTM and ANQGSEA. Losses at the gene ends were 4 bases for V and 5 bases for J; bases not matched to a gene: 1. This CDR3 has 12 amino acids. The DNA for the CDR3 is TGCAGCGTTGTAGCGGGGGGTGAGACCCAGTACTTC. Protein: CSVVAGGETQYF.